One and the same sample provided the 24 T cell receptor beta chains below, sequenced in a study of long-term antiretroviral therapy in people with HIV (dated by TCRdb to the early 2020s). The immunoSEQ hsTCRB v3.0 assay was used at survey level resolution to sequence the TRB variable region. The table was pulled from immuneACCESS by TCRdb, which kept in-frame rearrangements only. Such tables lose some clones; where checked, under half of the loss comes from unresolved V genes, and the rest has no known cause. In this sample the table shows approximately 27,000 clones, approximately 89% of which occur a single time. Roughly 4% of the sample rests with the top ten. Material: unsorted PBMCs, obtained 3.1 years after starting antiretroviral therapy. The receptors stem from a man aged 18 to 30 with HIV.

The CDR3 DNA reads as TGCGCCAGCAGCTTGGCTACTAGCGGGTCGTACAATGAGCAGTTCTTC. Protein: CASSLATSGSYNEQFF. The gene calls are TRBV5-1 and TRBJ2-1, with 9 positions matching TRBD2. The CDR3 extends over 16 amino acids. Looked up from germline, CDR1 is SGHRS and CDR2 is YFSETQ. Unmatched junction bases numbered 5, after V lost 0 bases and J lost 4 bases.

V gene TRBV4-3 combines with J gene TRBJ2-7, with 7 nucleotides matching TRBD1. The CDR3 consists of 14 residues. Germline CDR1 reads LGHNA; CDR2 reads YSLEER. Germline trimming cut 4 bases from V and 7 bases from J; bases unmatched to any gene: 10. The CDR3 DNA sequence: TGCGCCAGCAGCCCCAGTGCAGGGGGAAGGGAGCAGTACTTC. Translating gives CASSPSAGGREQYF.

The chain is built from TRBV4-3 and TRBJ2-7; a weak D match, TRBD1 (6 bases). Trimming removed 10 bases at V and 3 bases at J, with 22 bases between. Germline loops: CDR1 LGHNA, CDR2 YSLEER. The CDR3 runs 15 residues. The CDR3 loop reads CANPSRDKVIYEQYF. The CDR3 DNA reads TGCGCCAACCCGAGCCGGGACAAGGTAATCTACGAGCAGTACTTC.

This rearrangement joins TRBV7-6 to TRBJ2-3; 14 nucleotides agree with TRBD2. The CDR3 loop spans 16 amino acids. Germline lookup yields CDR1 SGHVS and CDR2 FNYEAQ. The J segment lost 5 bases and the V segment lost 3 bases, leaving 4 bases of the junction unmatched. CDR3 region: CASSFGTSGSIDTQYF. CDR3 bases: TGTGCCAGCAGCTTTGGGACTAGCGGGAGTATAGATACGCAGTATTTT.

The chain joins TRBV4-1 to TRBJ1-1; 8 positions agree with TRBD1. The germline V gene encodes CDR1 MGHRA and CDR2 YSYEKL. The V and J ends lost 3 bases and 0 bases, in that order; junction bases with no gene match: 0. CDR3 length: 14 amino acids. CDR3 DNA sequence: TGCGCCAGCAGCCAGGACAGGGTGAACACTGAAGCTTTCTTT. This codes for CASSQDRVNTEAFF.

The chain links TRBV9 to TRBJ2-4, with TRBD2 matching 11 bases. The CDR3 is 16 residues long. The germline V gene has CDR1 SGDLS and CDR2 YYNGEE. V shed 2 bases and J 8 bases; nucleotides not matched to a gene: 9. The CDR3 nucleotides are TGTGCCAGCAGCGTTATAGCGGGGGGGTTAGGGGACATTCAGTACTTC. Amino acids: CASSVIAGGLGDIQYF.

The chain recombines TRBV13 with TRBJ2-3; 13 bases are a match to TRBD2. With V trimmed by 5 bases and J by 11 bases, 7 bases remained unmatched. The germline V gene encodes CDR1 PRHDT and CDR2 FYEKMQ (reference sequence). The CDR3 sequence is 14 residues long. The CDR3 DNA follows: TGTGCCAGCAGCCTCGGGACTAGCGGGGTGGGGCAGTATTTT. Protein sequence: CASSLGTSGVGQYF.

The chain recombines TRBV10-3 with TRBJ2-7; D ambiguous. The ends were cut back, 6 bases at V and 5 bases at J, with 8 bases in the middle. CDR1 and CDR2 from the germline V gene are ENHRY and SYGVKD. This CDR3 is built from 11 residues. CDR3 in amino acids: CAISVGHEQYF. DNA for the CDR3: TGTGCCATCAGCGTGGGCCACGAGCAGTACTTC.

This clone was found once. The J gene is TRBJ1-1, the V gene TRBV11-2; D unresolved. Germline V gene data show CDR1 as SGHAT and CDR2 as FQNNGV. The CDR3 extends over 13 amino acids. V was pared by 0 bases and J by 11 bases, with 13 bases between. CDR3 in amino acids: CASSLEVREKAFF. DNA for the CDR3: TGTGCCAGCAGCTTAGAGGTGAGGGAGAAGGCTTTCTTT.

This chain uses TRBV7-2 with TRBJ2-3; D call uncertain. Germline lookup yields CDR1 SGHTA and CDR2 FQGNSA. With 4 bases removed from V and 6 bases from J, the gap between germline ends came to 11 bases. The CDR3 is 13 amino acids. CDR3 residues: CASSSPSRDTQYF. CDR3 nucleotides: TGTGCCAGCAGCTCCCCAAGCAGGGATACGCAGTATTTT.

The rearrangement links TRBV14 to TRBJ1-1; D is ambiguous. CDR1 SGHDN and CDR2 FVKESK come from the germline V gene. The CDR3 has 12 residues. V was clipped by 6 bases and J by 1 base, with 6 bases between them. CDR3 DNA sequence: TGTGCCAGCAGGGGGTCGAACACTGAAGCTTTCTTT. Its protein product is CASRGSNTEAFF. The variable domain in full, with the rest retrieved from reference TRBV14 and TRBJ1-1, is EAGVTQFPSHSVIEKGQTVTLRCDPISGHDNLYWYRRVMGKEIKFLLHFVKESKQDESGMPNNRFLAERTGGTYSTLKVQPAELEDSGVYFCASRGSNTEAFFGQGTRLTVV.

The chain joins TRBV7-9 to TRBJ2-7; D is unresolved. The V end lost 1 base, the J end lost 1 base, and 11 bases lay between the germline ends. From germline, CDR1 is SEHNR and CDR2 FQNEAQ (reference sequence). The CDR3 extends over 15 amino acids. CDR3 bases: TGTGCCAGCAGCTTAGGCCTCCCCTCATCCTACGAGCAGTACTTC. Its protein product is CASSLGLPSSYEQYF.

This chain links TRBV5-1 with TRBJ1-5, with TRBD1 as a possible D gene (5 bases). Trimming left V 1 base short and J 5 bases short, with 13 bases between. The V gene's germline CDR1 is SGHRS and CDR2 YFSETQ. This CDR3 comprises 15 residues. The CDR3: CASSLRAGFDQPQHF. In DNA, the CDR3 is TGCGCCAGCAGCTTGAGGGCAGGGTTCGATCAGCCCCAGCATTTT.

The chain couples TRBV28 to TRBJ2-7, with TRBD2 as a possible D gene (7 bases). Trimming cost V 8 bases and J 2 bases, with 19 bases left between them. The germline V gene has CDR1 MDHEN and CDR2 SYDVKM. This CDR3 is built from 15 residues. CDR3 amino acids: CASLGGGAGAYEQYF. The CDR3 DNA reads as TGTGCCAGCCTCGGAGGGGGGGCGGGGGCCTACGAGCAGTACTTC. Full variable domain (remainder filled in from reference TRBV28 and TRBJ2-7): DVKVTQSSRYLVKRTGEKVFLECVQDMDHENMFWYRQDPGLGLRLIYFSYDVKMKEKGDIPEGYSVSREKKERFSLILESASTNQTSMYLCASLGGGAGAYEQYFGPGTRLTVT.

V and J are TRBV4-2 and TRBJ2-7; no clear D gene. The germline CDR1 and CDR2 sequences are LGHNA and YNFKEQ. The V end lost 0 bases, the J end lost 4 bases, and 13 bases lay between the germline ends. The CDR3 sequence is 15 residues long. The CDR3 region has the DNA TGTGCCAGCAGCCAAGATAGCAGTGCCTTTTACGAGCAGTACTTC. Translated: CASSQDSSAFYEQYF.

This clone appeared once. The rearrangement uses TRBV5-1 and TRBJ1-1; D gene ambiguous. Trimming shortened V by 0 bases and J by 6 bases, and 12 bases separated the two germline ends. The CDR3 is 14 amino acids. Germline V gene sequence: CDR1 SGHRS, CDR2 YFSETQ. In DNA, the CDR3 is TGCGCCAGCAGCTTGGGTCTCGAGTGGGCTGAAGCTTTCTTT. Amino acids: CASSLGLEWAEAFF.

The V and J genes are TRBV7-6 and TRBJ2-1; 12 nucleotides agree with TRBD2. The germline gives CDR1 SGHVS, CDR2 FNYEAQ. This CDR3 has 17 residues. The V segment lost 1 base and the J segment 4 bases; nucleotides outside the gene matches: 5. As DNA, the CDR3 is TGTGCCAGCAGCTTAGTGGCTAGCGGGGGGGCATACAATGAGCAGTTCTTC. Translating it yields CASSLVASGGAYNEQFF.

The rearrangement joins TRBV5-4 to TRBJ2-5, with D uncertain. Trimming stripped 2 bases from V and 0 bases from J, with 8 bases between. Germline lookup yields CDR1 SGHNT and CDR2 YYREEE (reference sequence). CDR3 length: 14 residues. The CDR3 loop is CASSLGQNQETQYF. Here the CDR3 DNA reads TGTGCCAGCAGCTTAGGGCAGAACCAAGAGACCCAGTACTTC.

The chain is built from TRBV9 and TRBJ1-1; D is unclear. V shed 2 bases and J shed 2 bases, with 10 bases lying between them. This CDR3 has 14 amino acids. Germline V lookup: CDR1 SGDLS, CDR2 YYNGEE. CDR3 sequence: CASSVGTENTEAFF. As DNA, the CDR3 is TGTGCCAGCAGCGTGGGCACCGAAAACACTGAAGCTTTCTTT.

CDR3: CAWSPRDRASYEQYF. CDR3 nucleotide sequence: TGTGCCTGGAGTCCACGGGACAGGGCGTCCTACGAGCAGTACTTC. The chain joins TRBV30 to TRBJ2-7; TRBD1 matches 9 bases. From germline, CDR1 is GTSNPN and CDR2 SVGIG (reference sequence). After removal of 2 bases from V and 1 base from J, the junction contained 6 bases not matched to a gene. This CDR3 is built from 15 residues.

This clone was seen a single time. J is TRBJ2-5 and V is TRBV5-1; TRBD2 matches 7 bases. J lost 4 bases, V lost 4 bases, and 7 bases had no gene match. Germline CDR1 and CDR2: SGHRS and YFSETQ. The CDR3 length is 14 residues. CDR3 region: CASSPTSSGETQYF. The CDR3 DNA reads as TGCGCCAGCAGCCCTACTTCTAGCGGAGAGACCCAGTACTTC.

The chain employs TRBV4-3 and TRBJ2-1; TRBD2 matches 8 bases. Germline V gene data show CDR1 as LGHNA and CDR2 as YSLEER. V shed 1 base, J shed 2 bases, and the junction held 4 bases outside the gene matches. The CDR3 extends over 16 amino acids. The CDR3 bases are TGCGCCAGCAGCCAAGGGAGCGGGGGCGCCTACAATGAGCAGTTCTTC. It codes for CASSQGSGGAYNEQFF.

The chain is built from TRBV25-1 and TRBJ2-1, with 7 bases lining up with TRBD2. This CDR3 spans 17 amino acids. Looked up from germline, CDR1 is MGHDK and CDR2 is SYGVNS. V lost 1 base, J lost 6 bases, and 12 bases stayed unmatched. The CDR3 here is CASSELVVAGPPNEQFF. CDR3 nucleotides: TGTGCCAGCAGTGAATTGGTAGTAGCGGGTCCCCCCAATGAGCAGTTCTTC.

V usage is TRBV7-6 and J usage is TRBJ1-6, with D tentatively TRBD1 (5 bases). The V gene lost 5 bases and the J gene lost 0 bases, with 8 bases spanning the gap. Germline CDR1 SGHVS, CDR2 FNYEAQ. The CDR3 is made up of 15 amino acids. CDR3 sequence (DNA): TGTGCCAGCAGCAGGGGTAGCTCCTATAATTCACCCCTCCACTTT. Translated: CASSRGSSYNSPLHF.